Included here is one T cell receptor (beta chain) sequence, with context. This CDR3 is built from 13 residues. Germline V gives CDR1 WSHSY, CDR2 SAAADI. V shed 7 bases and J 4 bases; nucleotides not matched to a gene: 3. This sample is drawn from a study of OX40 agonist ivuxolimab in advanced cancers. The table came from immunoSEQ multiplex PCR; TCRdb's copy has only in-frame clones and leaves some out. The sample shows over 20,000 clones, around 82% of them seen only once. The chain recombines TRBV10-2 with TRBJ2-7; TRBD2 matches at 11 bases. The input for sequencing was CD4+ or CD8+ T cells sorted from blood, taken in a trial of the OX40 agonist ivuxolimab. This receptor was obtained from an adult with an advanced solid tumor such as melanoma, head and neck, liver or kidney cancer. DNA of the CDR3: TGCGCCAGCAAAACTAGCGGGGGTTACGAGCAGTACTTC. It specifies CASKTSGGYEQYF.